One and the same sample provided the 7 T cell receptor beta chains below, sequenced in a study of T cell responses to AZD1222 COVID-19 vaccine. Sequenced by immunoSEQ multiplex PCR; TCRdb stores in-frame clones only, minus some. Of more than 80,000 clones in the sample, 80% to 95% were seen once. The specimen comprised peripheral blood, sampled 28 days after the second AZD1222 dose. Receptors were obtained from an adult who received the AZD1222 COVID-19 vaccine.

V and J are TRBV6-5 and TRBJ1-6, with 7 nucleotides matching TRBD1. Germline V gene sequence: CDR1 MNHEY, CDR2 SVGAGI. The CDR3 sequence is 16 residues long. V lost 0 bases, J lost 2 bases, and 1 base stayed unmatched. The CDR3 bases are TGTGCCAGCAGTTACTCGAGGGGGCCCTATAATTCACCCCTCCACTTT. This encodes CASSYSRGPYNSPLHF.

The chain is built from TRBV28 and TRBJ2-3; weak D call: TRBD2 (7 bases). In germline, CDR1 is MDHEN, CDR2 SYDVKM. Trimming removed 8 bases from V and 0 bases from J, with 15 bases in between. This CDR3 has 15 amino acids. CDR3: CASGPGGHSTDTQYF. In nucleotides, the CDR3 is TGTGCCAGCGGACCGGGGGGCCACAGCACAGATACGCAGTATTTT. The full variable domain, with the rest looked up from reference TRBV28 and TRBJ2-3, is DVKVTQSSRYLVKRTGEKVFLECVQDMDHENMFWYRQDPGLGLRLIYFSYDVKMKEKGDIPEGYSVSREKKERFSLILESASTNQTSMYLCASGPGGHSTDTQYFGPGTRLTVL.

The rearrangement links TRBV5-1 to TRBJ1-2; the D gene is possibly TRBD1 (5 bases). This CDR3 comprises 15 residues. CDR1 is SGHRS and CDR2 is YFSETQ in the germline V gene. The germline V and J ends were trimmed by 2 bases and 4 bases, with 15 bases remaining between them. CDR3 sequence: CASSFAAGRSYGYTF. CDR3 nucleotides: TGCGCCAGCAGCTTTGCCGCGGGACGGAGCTATGGCTACACCTTC.

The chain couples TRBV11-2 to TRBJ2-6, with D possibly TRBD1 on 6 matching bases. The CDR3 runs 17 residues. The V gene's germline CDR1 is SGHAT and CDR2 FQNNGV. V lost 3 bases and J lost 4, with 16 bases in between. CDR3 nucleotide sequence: TGTGCCAGCAGCTTCCGACAGGACCCTAAGGGGGCCAACGTCCTGACTTTC. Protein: CASSFRQDPKGANVLTF.

The CDR3 here is CASISGQGIVRAFF. The CDR3 nucleotides read TGTGCCAGCATCTCCGGACAGGGCATCGTGCGGGCTTTCTTT. The gene calls are TRBV28 and TRBJ1-1, with 8 nucleotides matching TRBD1. With V trimmed by 7 bases and J by 11 bases, 15 bases remained unmatched. Germline CDR1 MDHEN, CDR2 SYDVKM. The CDR3 spans 14 residues.

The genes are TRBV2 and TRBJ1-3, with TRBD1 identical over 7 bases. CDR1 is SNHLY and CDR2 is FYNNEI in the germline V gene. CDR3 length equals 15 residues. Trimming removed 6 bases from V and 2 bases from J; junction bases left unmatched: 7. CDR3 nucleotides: TGTGCCAGCAGGTCCCGACAGGGTGCTGGAAACACCATATATTTT. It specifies CASRSRQGAGNTIYF.

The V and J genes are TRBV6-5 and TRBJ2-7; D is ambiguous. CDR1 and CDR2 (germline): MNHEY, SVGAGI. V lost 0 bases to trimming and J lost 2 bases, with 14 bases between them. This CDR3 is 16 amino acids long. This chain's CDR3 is CASSYSPGPSAYEQYF. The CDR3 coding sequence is TGTGCCAGCAGTTACTCGCCAGGACCGAGTGCCTACGAGCAGTACTTC.